This T cell receptor (beta chain) was captured by sequencing in a study of T cells in Graves' hyperthyroidism and ophthalmopathy. TCR beta CDR3 sequences were amplified from RNA transcripts. Initially, a first-round RT-PCR of the TCR CDR3 employed the HTBI primer set. TCRdb re-analysed the multiplex PCR reads in MiXCR, keeping a single row per CDR3 protein. This table has approximately 210,000 distinct CDR3 sequences, roughly 15% appearing once. Subjects aged 18 to 65 presented with newly diagnosed hyperthyroidism of less than 2 months' duration. Clinical symptoms, serum thyroxine, TRAb, thyroid ultrasound and orbital computed tomography established diagnosis. PBMCs were derived from approximately 10 ml fresh peripheral blood. CDR3 length: 14 residues. Trimming removed 3 bases from V and 2 bases from J, with 8 bases in between. Germline loops: CDR1 SGDLS, CDR2 YYNGEE.

The rearrangement joins TRBV9 to TRBJ2-2; D gene uncertain. Specimen: blood. The sequence derives from a man aged 50-60 years with Graves' hyperthyroidism. The CDR3: CASSATRNTGELFF. DNA for the CDR3: TGTGCCAGCAGCGCCACACGAAACACCGGGGAGCTGTTTTTT.